A single sample gave rise to the 22 T cell receptor beta chains below, sequenced in a study of neoadjuvant nivolumab and ipilimumab in lung cancer. Clones were read by immunoSEQ multiplex PCR, and TCRdb kept only the in-frame ones, dropping some. The sample has roughly 30,000 clones; around nine tenths are singletons. Specimen: peripheral blood, collected after neoadjuvant nivolumab, alone or with ipilimumab, at or shortly before surgery. The receptors shown here come from an adult with non-small cell lung cancer.

The chain employs TRBV6-5 and TRBJ2-3; no clear D. The length of the CDR3 is 11 residues. Germline V gene data show CDR1 as MNHEY and CDR2 as SVGAGI. V lost 6 bases and J lost 3, with 4 bases in between. The CDR3, as DNA: TGTGCCAGCAGGTTAACAGATACGCAGTATTTT. Translating it yields CASRLTDTQYF.

This clone was observed a few times. This rearrangement joins TRBV4-2 to TRBJ2-1; TRBD2 matches at 7 bases. V lost 4 bases, J lost 7 bases, and 10 bases stayed unmatched. The CDR3 has 15 residues. The V gene's germline CDR1 is LGHNA and CDR2 YNFKEQ. CDR3 nucleotides: TGTGCCAGCAGCCCGCGCATTGGGGAGGGAAATGAGCAGTTCTTC. Amino acid sequence: CASSPRIGEGNEQFF.

The chain combines TRBV7-9 with TRBJ1-1, with D perhaps TRBD1 (5 bases). Trimming stripped 6 bases from V and 7 bases from J, with 9 bases between. CDR3 length equals 11 residues. In germline, CDR1 is SEHNR, CDR2 FQNEAQ (reference sequence). The CDR3 spells CASRRDLEAFF. In DNA, the CDR3 is TGTGCCAGCAGAAGGGACCTTGAAGCTTTCTTT.

This sequence joins TRBV9 and TRBJ1-1, with D uncertain. There are 19 residues in the CDR3. CDR1 is SGDLS, CDR2 YYNGEE, per germline. Trimming stripped 0 bases from V and 1 base from J, with 22 bases between. In nucleotides, the CDR3 is TGTGCCAGCAGCGTAGGCTCCCCGGCGCAGATGAAAAAGAACACTGAAGCTTTCTTT. This codes for CASSVGSPAQMKKNTEAFF.

V gene TRBV9 combines with J gene TRBJ1-1, with D hard to call. The V gene lost 3 bases and the J gene lost 4 bases, with 16 bases spanning the gap. The germline gives CDR1 SGDLS, CDR2 YYNGEE. This CDR3 has 15 amino acids. The CDR3 coding sequence is TGTGCCAGCAGCGAGCGGGGTGGGAGTGGCACTGAAGCTTTCTTT. This sequence encodes CASSERGGSGTEAFF.

This chain links TRBV5-1 with TRBJ2-5; D gene unclear. The V gene's germline CDR1 is SGHRS and CDR2 YFSETQ. The CDR3 is 14 residues long. V lost 5 bases, J lost 4 bases, and 15 bases lay in between. This CDR3 reads CASSQPGSLETQYF. The CDR3 DNA sequence: TGCGCCAGCAGTCAGCCGGGCTCGTTAGAGACCCAGTACTTC. The whole variable domain, filled in from reference TRBV5-1 and TRBJ2-5, reads KAGVTQTPRYLIKTRGQQVTLSCSPISGHRSVSWYQQTPGQGLQFLFEYFSETQRNKGNFPGRFSGRQFSNSRSEMNVSTLELGDSALYLCASSQPGSLETQYFGPGTRLLVL.

V and J are TRBV6-5 and TRBJ2-5; 7 bases match TRBD1. Losses at the gene ends were 6 bases for V and 1 base for J; bases not matched to a gene: 2. The CDR3 contains 13 residues. Germline-derived CDR1 and CDR2 are MNHEY and SVGAGI. The CDR3 sequence is CASRGTAQETQYF. In DNA form, the CDR3 reads TGTGCCAGCAGAGGGACAGCCCAAGAGACCCAGTACTTC.

V and J are TRBV5-1 and TRBJ1-1; D unresolved. Germline lookup yields CDR1 SGHRS and CDR2 YFSETQ. There are 13 residues in the CDR3. V was trimmed by 5 bases and J by 5 bases, leaving 13 bases between them. The CDR3 reads CASRQGPLTEAFF. The CDR3 DNA is TGCGCCAGCAGGCAAGGACCGCTTACTGAAGCTTTCTTT.

The rearrangement links TRBV5-1 to TRBJ1-1; TRBD1 is a possible D gene (5 bases). The CDR3 contains 13 residues. Germline V CDR1 and CDR2: SGHRS, YFSETQ. The V and J ends lost 0 bases and 8 bases respectively, with 11 bases between them. CDR3 sequence reads: CASSLAGASEAFF. Written as DNA, the CDR3 is TGCGCCAGCAGCTTGGCCGGGGCTTCGGAAGCTTTCTTT.

This chain connects TRBV5-5 to TRBJ2-3, with D hard to call. The germline V gene has CDR1 SGHKS and CDR2 YYEKEE (reference sequence). The CDR3 is 14 residues long. V lost 0 bases to trimming and J lost 2 bases, with 7 bases between them. The CDR3: CASSLVGFTDTQYF. CDR3 bases: TGTGCCAGCAGCTTGGTAGGGTTCACAGATACGCAGTATTTT.

The rearrangement links TRBV10-2 to TRBJ2-1; D is ambiguous. The CDR3 totals 14 residues. V was shortened by 6 bases and J by 7 bases, with 16 bases between the two germline ends. Germline assignment: CDR1 WSHSY and CDR2 SAAADI. The CDR3 loop is CASRQPPEVNEQFF. CDR3 nucleotide sequence: TGCGCCAGCAGACAACCACCCGAGGTGAATGAGCAGTTCTTC.

The gene calls are TRBV5-1 and TRBJ1-1; TRBD1 is a possible D gene (6 bases). With 4 bases removed from V and 2 bases from J, the gap between germline ends came to 12 bases. The CDR3 has 14 residues. Germline V lookup: CDR1 SGHRS, CDR2 YFSETQ. CDR3 nucleotides: TGCGCCAGCAGCCCATGGACAGATAACACTGAAGCTTTCTTT. This codes for CASSPWTDNTEAFF.

This clone was found once. The chain links TRBV4-1 to TRBJ1-1; no reliable D call. Germline values: CDR1 MGHRA, CDR2 YSYEKL. The CDR3 runs 13 residues. Trimming removed 5 bases from V and 5 bases from J, with 12 bases in between. The CDR3 loop reads CASSFRPGTEAFF. The CDR3 DNA reads TGCGCCAGCAGCTTTCGACCGGGGACTGAAGCTTTCTTT.

This clone came up once. CDR3 residues: CASLWIGKMNTEAFF. In DNA form, the CDR3 reads TGTGCCTCGCTCTGGATAGGGAAGATGAACACTGAAGCTTTCTTT. The gene calls are TRBV30 and TRBJ1-1, with unresolved D. In germline, CDR1 is GTSNPN, CDR2 SVGIG (reference sequence). CDR3 length: 15 amino acids. Trimming pared 7 bases from V and 0 bases from J, leaving 18 bases between.

The rearrangement uses TRBV5-1 and TRBJ2-2; 11 nucleotides align to TRBD2. Germline CDR1 reads SGHRS; CDR2 reads YFSETQ. The CDR3 contains 17 residues. V was pared by 2 bases and J by 2 bases, with 5 bases of the junction left unmatched. CDR3 in amino acids: CASSFTSGGANTGELFF. As DNA, the CDR3 is TGCGCCAGCAGCTTCACTAGCGGGGGTGCAAACACCGGGGAGCTGTTTTTT.

The chain is built from TRBV7-2 and TRBJ1-5, with 8 bases aligning to TRBD1. The germline gives CDR1 SGHTA, CDR2 FQGNSA. This CDR3 spans 14 amino acids. J was trimmed by 9 bases and V by 3 bases; bases with no gene match: 7. This chain's CDR3 is CASSFTTGAGPQHF. The CDR3 DNA follows: TGTGCCAGCAGCTTCACGACAGGGGCAGGGCCCCAGCATTTT.

The V and J genes are TRBV7-9 and TRBJ2-3; tentatively, D is TRBD2 (7 bases). V was clipped by 1 base and J by 11 bases, with 13 bases between them. The CDR3 covers 13 residues. Germline V CDR1 and CDR2: SEHNR, FQNEAQ (reference sequence). CDR3 in amino acids: CASSLEGGRGQYF. CDR3 coding DNA: TGTGCCAGCAGCTTAGAGGGGGGGCGCGGGCAGTATTTT.

The gene calls are TRBV2 and TRBJ1-2; D is perhaps TRBD1 (5 bases). Germline assignment: CDR1 SNHLY and CDR2 FYNNEI. The CDR3 is 11 amino acids. V lost 7 bases and J lost 4, with 7 bases in between. CDR3 amino acids: CASTDSYGYTF. CDR3 nucleotides: TGTGCCAGCACCGACAGCTATGGCTACACCTTC.

The chain links TRBV7-6 to TRBJ1-1; the match to TRBD1 covers 7 bases. The germline gives CDR1 SGHVS, CDR2 FNYEAQ. The CDR3 totals 13 residues. Germline trimming cut 5 bases from V and 5 bases from J; bases unmatched to any gene: 5. Written as DNA, the CDR3 is TGTGCCAGCAGCCCCCAACAGGGGACTGAAGCTTTCTTT. It specifies CASSPQQGTEAFF.

This clone was observed once. The chain couples TRBV11-2 to TRBJ2-1, with 9 bases fitting TRBD2. In germline, CDR1 is SGHAT, CDR2 FQNNGV. This CDR3 contains 16 residues. V shed 7 bases and J 4 bases; nucleotides not matched to a gene: 11. The CDR3 loop is CASTKGASGEYNEQFF. The CDR3 DNA sequence: TGTGCCAGCACCAAGGGTGCTAGCGGGGAGTACAATGAGCAGTTCTTC.

This clone was detected only once. This chain links TRBV10-3 with TRBJ1-5, with 10 nucleotides matching TRBD1. CDR1 is ENHRY, CDR2 SYGVKD, per germline. This CDR3 spans 16 amino acids. Trimming at V came to 3 bases and at J to 6 bases, leaving 8 bases not matched to a gene. CDR3 nucleotides: TGTGCCATCAGTGAACGGGGACAGGGGATTGGTCAGCCCCAGCATTTT. Amino acids: CAISERGQGIGQPQHF.

The CDR3 loop is CAISESGRENQPQHF. For the CDR3, the DNA is TGTGCCATCAGTGAGTCGGGCAGGGAGAATCAGCCCCAGCATTTT. This chain uses TRBV10-3 with TRBJ1-5, with TRBD1 as a possible D gene (5 bases). This CDR3 has 15 residues. Germline CDR1 and CDR2: ENHRY and SYGVKD. The ends were cut back, 0 bases at V and 4 bases at J, with 10 bases in the middle.